This TCR beta chain stems from a study of tumor and adjacent non-tumor tissue in lung cancer listed by TCRdb under 2018. Some background on the complete study: The cohort included around twelve adenocarcinoma, a couple of squamous cell carcinoma and 1 small cell lung cancer patients. Among the approximately 15 patients, ages ranged from roughly 31 to 76 years, approximately ten were men and 5 were women, and disease was TNM stage I to III. Sequencing produced more than 100,000,000 productive TCRbeta reads in total, an average of approximately 4.1 million reads per sample. Using bulk TCRbeta repertoires from 15 lung cancer patients, the study set lung tumor tissue side by side with matched distant non-tumor lung tissue. For each patient, one tumor sample and one normal lung sample were taken, giving about 29 paired specimens that underwent TCRbeta CDR3 sequencing. Results and caveats for the whole study, not just this receptor: TCR diversity was significantly higher in younger patients, and greater tumor TCR diversity was associated with shorter overall survival and shorter disease-free survival. With only roughly 15 patients in the cohort, the authors noted that larger samples and more detailed clinical data are needed. The sequencing platform is not named in the methods, and unique molecular identifiers are not mentioned. The top 100 clones made up a significantly larger cumulative share of the repertoire in normal lung than in tumor tissue. Peripheral blood was not sequenced, so blood TCRbeta repertoires in these lung cancer patients were not examined. TCR diversity (inverse Simpson) was significantly higher in tumor than in normal lung tissue (roughly 430 vs 170, P = 0.0075, Mann-Whitney U test).

This clonotype came up once. Its antigen is unknown. One junction end disagrees with the germline gene, perhaps due to a read error. Library preparation employed multiplex PCR. The sequencing machine was an Illumina HiSeq 2500. TCRbeta libraries were constructed through three rounds of nested PCR with primers (Table S4) according to protocols modified from ARM-PCR. Before sequencing, PCR products in the 200-500 bp range were cut out of the gel and cleaned up using the QIAquick gel extraction kit. In the source study's methods: Reads were cleaned with Trimmomatic, merged with FLASH into complete CDR3 sequences, and assigned to V(D)J germline segments with MiTCR. Clonal diversity was calculated as the inverse Simpson's index using VDJtools. Productive reads were defined as in-frame sequences without a premature stop codon. Using fastp at Q25 and MiXCR, TCRdb reprocessed the public reads and kept productive beta chains. Duplicate CDR3 protein sequences are folded into a single record with the most common DNA and genes. These V and J calls originate from TCRdb's pipeline instead of the authors' own analysis. A total of 120,000 or so distinct CDR3 sequences appear in this sample, around three fifths of them only once. The ten top clones hold 13% of the sample.

RNA was isolated from bulk unsorted tissue, and RNA quality was assessed with a NanoDrop ND-1000 and an Agilent 2100. Newly diagnosed lung cancer patients without prior chemotherapy who had been admitted for thoracic surgery in China between August and November 2014 were enrolled as donors. Patients who had received previous radiotherapy or chemotherapy, or who had another concurrent cancer, were excluded from the study. Surgical tissue pieces of 1-2 cm3 were preserved in RNAlater solution and were kept at -80 degrees C until use. The clonotype was recovered from a man aged 30-40 years with non-small cell lung cancer. The sample consisted of lung tumor tissue.

The CDR3 protein is CTSARTVPEPQHF. The sequenced DNA is TGTACCAGCGCCCGGACAGTCCCGGAGCCCCAGCATTTT. The chain uses TRBV11-2 and TRBJ1-5, with TRBD1 tentatively as D gene (6 bases match). The CDR3 goes from the cysteine to the phenylalanine over 13 residues. Only CDR3 DNA remains: 39 bases, in frame from the first base. The CDR1 and CDR2 encoded by the germline V gene are SGHAT and FQNNGV.